One sample yielded the 20 T cell receptor beta chains listed below, sequenced in a study of OX40 agonist ivuxolimab in advanced cancers. Sequencing used immunoSEQ multiplex PCR; TCRdb keeps in-frame clones, though not all of them. This sample has 70,000 or so clones, with 91% found just once. The sequences come from CD4+ or CD8+ T cells sorted from blood, collected in a trial of the OX40 agonist ivuxolimab. The receptors shown here come from an adult with an advanced solid tumor such as melanoma, head and neck, liver or kidney cancer.

This chain uses TRBV15 with TRBJ2-7; D possibly corresponds to TRBD2 (5 bases). V lost 0 bases and J lost 4, with 16 bases in between. The CDR3 is 16 residues long. Germline V CDR1 and CDR2: LNHNV, YYDKDF (reference sequence). The CDR3 DNA follows: TGTGCCACCAGCAGAGATGTCGGGGAAGCCTTTTACGAGCAGTACTTC. Its protein product is CATSRDVGEAFYEQYF.

J is TRBJ2-2 and V is TRBV4-2; 11 nucleotides align to TRBD2. V lost 0 bases to trimming and J lost 13 bases; unmatched junction nucleotides: 7. Germline loops: CDR1 LGHNA, CDR2 YNFKEQ. The CDR3 covers 15 residues. The CDR3 DNA follows: TGTGCCAGCAGCCAAGACCCGACTAGCGGGAAGGTGCTGTTTTTT. It specifies CASSQDPTSGKVLFF.

This clone was picked up a small number of times. The chain is built from TRBV7-6 and TRBJ1-1; D might be TRBD1 (6 bases). The CDR3 loop spans 14 amino acids. V was trimmed by 6 bases and J by 2 bases, leaving 13 bases between them. In germline, CDR1 is SGHVS, CDR2 FNYEAQ. CDR3 sequence: CASSTNRDNTEAFF. The CDR3 nucleotides are TGTGCCAGCAGTACTAACAGGGATAACACTGAAGCTTTCTTT.

The table lists this clone with a count of one. The genes are TRBV5-1 and TRBJ2-1, with TRBD2 matching 9 bases. Trimming cost V 1 base and J 5 bases; bases outside gene matches: 4. The germline V gene has CDR1 SGHRS and CDR2 YFSETQ. The CDR3 loop spans 15 amino acids. DNA for the CDR3: TGCGCCAGCAGCTTGCCCGGACTAGCGAACAATGAGCAGTTCTTC. This codes for CASSLPGLANNEQFF.

The chain carries TRBV5-4 and TRBJ2-3; possibly TRBD2 for D (6 bases). The germline CDR1 and CDR2 sequences are SGHNT and YYREEE (reference sequence). Trimming left V 1 base short and J 2 bases short, with 11 bases between. This CDR3 contains 15 residues. As DNA, the CDR3 is TGTGCCAGCAGCTTGTACGGGGACTTCACAGATACGCAGTATTTT. This translates into CASSLYGDFTDTQYF.

The chain employs TRBV28 and TRBJ2-2; D remains ambiguous. Germline assignment: CDR1 MDHEN and CDR2 SYDVKM. Trimming pared 3 bases from V and 4 bases from J, leaving 12 bases between. This CDR3 has 15 amino acids. CDR3 in amino acids: CASSFNPFRTGELFF. In DNA, the CDR3 is TGTGCCAGCAGTTTTAATCCCTTCCGCACCGGGGAGCTGTTTTTT.

In its sample, this clone was seen a few times. The genes are TRBV7-9 and TRBJ2-5, with 9 positions matching TRBD2. This CDR3 region has 14 residues. Trimming cost V 6 bases and J 3 bases; bases outside gene matches: 5. From germline, CDR1 is SEHNR and CDR2 FQNEAQ (reference sequence). This CDR3 is CASRETSGKETQYF. The CDR3 DNA follows: TGTGCCAGCAGAGAGACTAGCGGAAAAGAGACCCAGTACTTC.

As DNA, the CDR3 is TGTGCCAGCAGTGAAGCGCGACACCCGGGGGACTACGAGCAGTACTTC. Translation gives CASSEARHPGDYEQYF. The rearrangement uses TRBV6-1 and TRBJ2-7; weak D call: TRBD2 (6 bases). V was trimmed by 0 bases and J by 3 bases, leaving 15 bases between them. The CDR3 consists of 16 residues. From germline, CDR1 is MNHNS and CDR2 SASEGT.

V gene TRBV7-2 combines with J gene TRBJ2-2; D possibly corresponds to TRBD1 (5 bases). With 5 bases removed from V and 6 bases from J, the gap between germline ends came to 10 bases. This CDR3 contains 13 residues. CDR1 is SGHTA, CDR2 FQGNSA, per germline. In DNA, the CDR3 is TGTGCCAGCAGCCCTACAGGCCCCGGGGAGCTGTTTTTT. Translation gives CASSPTGPGELFF.

Turning to this clone: Other nucleotide sequences in the sample specify the same CDR3. CDR3 bases: TGTGCCAGCAGCGTAGGGACTAGCTACGAGCAGTACTTC. Encoded protein: CASSVGTSYEQYF. V gene TRBV9 combines with J gene TRBJ2-7; 7 bases map to TRBD2. Per the germline V gene, CDR1 is SGDLS and CDR2 is YYNGEE. V lost 0 bases to trimming and J lost 3 bases; unmatched junction nucleotides: 0. The CDR3 runs to 13 residues. Using reference TRBV9 and TRBJ2-7 for the parts outside the CDR3, the full variable domain is DSGVTQTPKHLITATGQRVTLRCSPRSGDLSVYWYQQSLDQGLQFLIQYYNGEERAKGNILERFSAQQFPDLHSELNLSSLELGDSALYFCASSVGTSYEQYFGPGTRLTVT.

The rearrangement links TRBV27 to TRBJ2-1; D is uncertain. The germline V gene encodes CDR1 MNHEY and CDR2 SMNVEV (reference sequence). This CDR3 spans 12 amino acids. The ends were cut back, 3 bases at V and 8 bases at J, with 8 bases in the middle. Here the CDR3 DNA reads TGTGCCAGCAGTTTGCTAGGCCATGAGCAGTTCTTC. It yields the protein CASSLLGHEQFF.

This rearrangement joins TRBV28 to TRBJ1-2; D unclear. This CDR3 has 13 residues. Trimming took off 4 bases at V and 4 bases at J, with 10 bases between the two ends. The germline V gene encodes CDR1 MDHEN and CDR2 SYDVKM. CDR3 sequence reads: CASSSFGSYGYTF. Written as DNA, the CDR3 is TGTGCCAGCAGTTCTTTTGGGTCCTATGGCTACACCTTC.

The chain is built from TRBV27 and TRBJ2-2; 8 nucleotides line up with TRBD2. V lost 5 bases to trimming and J lost 1 base; unmatched junction nucleotides: 3. This CDR3 region has 15 residues. The germline CDR1 and CDR2 sequences are MNHEY and SMNVEV (reference sequence). This CDR3 reads CASSPGLVNTGELFF. CDR3 nucleotide sequence: TGTGCCAGCAGTCCGGGACTAGTGAACACCGGGGAGCTGTTTTTT.

The chain uses TRBV29-1 and TRBJ2-7; possible D gene TRBD1, 6 bases. V lost 6 bases and J lost 4, with 16 bases in between. The CDR3 loop spans 13 amino acids. The germline V gene has CDR1 SQVTM and CDR2 ANQGSEA. The CDR3 DNA sequence: TGCAGCGTCCCGGACAGAGAGGGGTACGAGCAGTACTTC. Translated, it gives CSVPDREGYEQYF.

The chain carries TRBV18 and TRBJ2-1, with unresolved D. Germline CDR1 and CDR2: KGHSH and LQKENI. The CDR3 is made up of 16 amino acids. V dropped 3 bases and J dropped 3 bases, with 15 bases sitting between them. CDR3 loop: CASSPVPQKSYNEQFF. CDR3 sequence (DNA): TGTGCCAGCTCACCCGTCCCCCAGAAAAGCTACAATGAGCAGTTCTTC.

The gene calls are TRBV4-3 and TRBJ2-5; 8 bases fit TRBD2. Germline trimming cut 0 bases from V and 5 bases from J; bases unmatched to any gene: 8. The CDR3 has 16 residues. CDR1 is LGHNA and CDR2 is YSLEER in the germline V gene. The CDR3 spells CASSQDAAGGGETQYF. CDR3 bases: TGCGCCAGCAGCCAAGATGCGGCGGGAGGCGGGGAGACCCAGTACTTC.

The chain employs TRBV4-3 and TRBJ2-3; 12 nucleotides align to TRBD2. J was trimmed by 2 bases and V by 2 bases; bases with no gene match: 8. The CDR3 extends over 18 amino acids. Germline V gene data show CDR1 as LGHNA and CDR2 as YSLEER. The CDR3, as DNA: TGCGCCAGCAGCCAAAAGTTACGGACTAGCGGGGTCACAGATACGCAGTATTTT. Translating gives CASSQKLRTSGVTDTQYF.

In its sample, this clone was seen once. The rearrangement uses TRBV13 and TRBJ2-5, with D uncertain. Per the germline V gene, CDR1 is PRHDT and CDR2 is FYEKMQ (reference sequence). The CDR3 has 13 amino acids. V gave up 5 bases and J gave up 5 bases, with 12 bases separating them. CDR3 nucleotides: TGTGCCAGCAGCCGCCGAGCGCAGGAGACCCAGTACTTC. This translates into CASSRRAQETQYF.

The genes are TRBV19 and TRBJ1-1; no definite D call. The CDR3 loop spans 12 amino acids. Germline CDR1 reads LNHDA; CDR2 reads SQIVND (reference sequence). V was cut by 5 bases and J by 1 base, with 5 bases left in between. CDR3 sequence reads: CASSWGNTEAFF. CDR3 DNA sequence: TGTGCCAGTAGTTGGGGGAACACTGAAGCTTTCTTT.

The chain couples TRBV28 to TRBJ2-1; D remains ambiguous. This CDR3 has 15 amino acids. Germline V gene lookup returns CDR1 MDHEN and CDR2 SYDVKM. V lost 7 bases and J 5 bases, leaving 18 bases between the germline ends. CDR3 protein: CASNPARTSNNEQFF. DNA of the CDR3: TGTGCCAGCAATCCAGCCAGGACCAGCAACAATGAGCAGTTCTTC.